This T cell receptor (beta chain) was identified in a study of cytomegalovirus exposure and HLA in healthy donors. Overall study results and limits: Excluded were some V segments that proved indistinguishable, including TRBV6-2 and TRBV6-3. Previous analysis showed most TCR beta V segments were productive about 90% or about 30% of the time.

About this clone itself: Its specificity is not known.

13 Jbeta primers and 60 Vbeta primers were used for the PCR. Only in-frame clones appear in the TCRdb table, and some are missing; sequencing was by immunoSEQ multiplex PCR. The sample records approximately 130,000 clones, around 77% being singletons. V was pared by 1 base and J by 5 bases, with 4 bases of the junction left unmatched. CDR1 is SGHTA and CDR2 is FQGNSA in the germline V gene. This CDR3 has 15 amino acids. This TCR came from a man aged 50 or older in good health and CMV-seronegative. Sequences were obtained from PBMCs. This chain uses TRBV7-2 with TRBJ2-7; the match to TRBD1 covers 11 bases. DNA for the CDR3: TGTGCCAGCAGCTTAGTTGGGACAGGGGGTCACGAGCAGTACTTC. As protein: CASSLVGTGGHEQYF. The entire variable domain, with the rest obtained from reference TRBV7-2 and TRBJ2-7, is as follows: GAGVSQSPSNKVTEKGKDVELRCDPISGHTALYWYRQSLGQGLEFLIYFQGNSAPDKSGLPSDRFSAERTGGSVSTLTIQRTQQEDSAVYLCASSLVGTGGHEQYFGPGTRLTVT.